The clone carrying this TCR beta chain has ten or more counts. Its antigen is unidentified. The data are from a study of response to subunit inactivated influenza vaccine. TCRdb re-called the RT-PCR reads through MiXCR, storing one row per CDR3 protein. The sample has about 580,000 distinct CDR3 sequences, around 15% seen once. The CDR3 spans 13 residues. Germline CDR1 SQVTM, CDR2 ANQGSEA. V lost 3 bases and J lost 1; bases outside the gene matches: 1. General study points: Authors suggested few new T cells are recruited by each seasonal influenza vaccination.

The V call is TRBV29-1, the J call TRBJ1-1; 8 bases agree with TRBD1. Sequences were derived from PBMCs from blood, sampled about 13 days after vaccination. The clonotype comes from a man in his fifties or sixties who received an inactivated influenza vaccine. The CDR3 protein is CSVETGANTEAFF. The CDR3 bases are TGCAGCGTTGAGACAGGGGCGAACACTGAAGCTTTCTTT.